The rows below give T cell receptor beta chains drawn from one sample of a study of cytomegalovirus exposure and HLA in healthy donors. Repertoires were generated with immunoSEQ multiplex PCR, while TCRdb's copy carries only in-frame clones and drops some. The sample lists roughly 120,000 clones; 80% were seen once. Sequencing was performed on PBMCs. Receptors originate from a man aged 30-40 years in good health and CMV-seronegative. The conserved cysteine and the conserved F or W are not part of the CDR3 here. Fields, in order: J gene, V gene, D gene, CDR3 protein. A D gene is named only where the DNA matches it firmly.

j_gene: TRBJ1-3; v_gene: TRBV10-1; d_gene: .; CDR3aa: ASILRQHSGNTIY
j_gene: TRBJ2-5; v_gene: TRBV6-1; d_gene: TRBD1; CDR3aa: AGDPGQGGETQY
j_gene: TRBJ2-1; v_gene: TRBV7-8; d_gene: .; CDR3aa: ASSLVGGYNEVQQF
j_gene: TRBJ1-3; v_gene: TRBV28; d_gene: .; CDR3aa: ASSGGTRNTIY
j_gene: TRBJ1-2; v_gene: TRBV4-2; d_gene: .; CDR3aa: ASSNTGKTGYT
j_gene: TRBJ2-7; v_gene: TRBV5-1; d_gene: TRBD1; CDR3aa: ASSGDSKQY
j_gene: TRBJ2-7; v_gene: TRBV5-4; d_gene: TRBD1; CDR3aa: ASTPGDRRGLEQY
j_gene: TRBJ1-1; v_gene: TRBV19; d_gene: TRBD1; CDR3aa: ASSDRGKAF
j_gene: TRBJ1-4; v_gene: TRBV6-6; d_gene: .; CDR3aa: ASSQTGAYNEKLF
j_gene: TRBJ1-3; v_gene: TRBV4-2; d_gene: .; CDR3aa: ASSQKKPGHLSGNTIY
j_gene: TRBJ2-7; v_gene: TRBV9; d_gene: .; CDR3aa: ASSVTDRTNEQY
j_gene: TRBJ1-5; v_gene: TRBV6-6; d_gene: .; CDR3aa: ASNSAGGGNQPQH
j_gene: TRBJ1-2; v_gene: TRBV9; d_gene: .; CDR3aa: ASSPLGAGYGYT
j_gene: TRBJ1-1; v_gene: TRBV28; d_gene: TRBD1; CDR3aa: ASSLGTGVRTEAF
j_gene: TRBJ1-1; v_gene: TRBV19; d_gene: .; CDR3aa: ASSIAPGEGEAF
j_gene: TRBJ1-1; v_gene: TRBV5-1; d_gene: .; CDR3aa: ASSAVWGGTEAF
j_gene: TRBJ1-1; v_gene: TRBV10-2; d_gene: .; CDR3aa: ASSDREWNTEAF
j_gene: TRBJ2-3; v_gene: TRBV5-1; d_gene: .; CDR3aa: ASSFFNSGSGDTQY
j_gene: TRBJ1-4; v_gene: TRBV5-6; d_gene: .; CDR3aa: ASSFSSPGGEKLF
j_gene: TRBJ2-1; v_gene: TRBV6-1; d_gene: .; CDR3aa: ASRPTGINEQF
j_gene: TRBJ2-5; v_gene: TRBV6-4; d_gene: .; CDR3aa: ASSDSLRAGRDEGLETQY
j_gene: TRBJ1-2; v_gene: TRBV30; d_gene: .; CDR3aa: ACVRGANYGYT
j_gene: TRBJ2-6; v_gene: TRBV7-2; d_gene: TRBD1; CDR3aa: ASRLTGSSGANVLT
j_gene: TRBJ1-4; v_gene: TRBV7-9; d_gene: .; CDR3aa: ASSSDRANEKLF
j_gene: TRBJ1-1; v_gene: TRBV18; d_gene: TRBD1; CDR3aa: ASSTTGPMNTEAF
j_gene: TRBJ1-1; v_gene: TRBV6-5; d_gene: .; CDR3aa: ASSRQENTEAF
j_gene: TRBJ2-7; v_gene: TRBV10-3; d_gene: TRBD2; CDR3aa: AIRKRGTPYEQY